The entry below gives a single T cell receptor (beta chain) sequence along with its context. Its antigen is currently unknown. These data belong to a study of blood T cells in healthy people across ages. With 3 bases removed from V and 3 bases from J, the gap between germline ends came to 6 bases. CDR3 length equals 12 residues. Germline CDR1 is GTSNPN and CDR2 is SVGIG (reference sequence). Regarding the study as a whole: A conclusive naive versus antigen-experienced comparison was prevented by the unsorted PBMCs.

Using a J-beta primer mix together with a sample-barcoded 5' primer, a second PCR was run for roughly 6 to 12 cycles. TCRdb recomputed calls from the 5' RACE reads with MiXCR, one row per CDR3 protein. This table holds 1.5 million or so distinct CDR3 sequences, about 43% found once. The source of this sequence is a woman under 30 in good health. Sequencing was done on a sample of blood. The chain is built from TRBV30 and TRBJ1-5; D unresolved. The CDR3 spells CAWSGVNQPQHF. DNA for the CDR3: TGTGCCTGGAGCGGGGTCAATCAGCCCCAGCATTTT.